This T cell receptor (beta chain) is drawn from a study of T cell responses to AZD1222 COVID-19 vaccine. Points from the study as a whole: Variant regions that are unmutated are reportedly the target of nearly half of spike-specific TCRs. Spike-wide vaccine-associated CD4 TCRs dominated at 160-218 and 743-854. The study identified only five to seven AZD1222 recipients as seropositive at baseline.

The CDR3 runs to 15 residues. The germline CDR1 and CDR2 sequences are SGHRS and YFSETQ. J gave up 3 bases and V 2 bases, and 5 bases lay outside the gene matches. The protocol was immunoSEQ multiplex PCR, while the TCRdb copy is restricted to in-frame clones and leaves out a portion. The table has under 150,000 clones, 85% seen once; the top ten hold 7.9%. This clone was counted only a few times. The target antigen is unknown. The gene calls are TRBV5-1 and TRBJ2-3, with TRBD1 matching over 8 bases. The sample was peripheral blood, taken 28 days after the second dose of the MenACWY control vaccine. The sequence was obtained from an adult who received the MenACWY meningococcal vaccine as a control. As DNA, the CDR3 is TGCGCCAGCAGCTTCGCAGGGGGCGTGACAGATACGCAGTATTTT. This codes for CASSFAGGVTDTQYF.